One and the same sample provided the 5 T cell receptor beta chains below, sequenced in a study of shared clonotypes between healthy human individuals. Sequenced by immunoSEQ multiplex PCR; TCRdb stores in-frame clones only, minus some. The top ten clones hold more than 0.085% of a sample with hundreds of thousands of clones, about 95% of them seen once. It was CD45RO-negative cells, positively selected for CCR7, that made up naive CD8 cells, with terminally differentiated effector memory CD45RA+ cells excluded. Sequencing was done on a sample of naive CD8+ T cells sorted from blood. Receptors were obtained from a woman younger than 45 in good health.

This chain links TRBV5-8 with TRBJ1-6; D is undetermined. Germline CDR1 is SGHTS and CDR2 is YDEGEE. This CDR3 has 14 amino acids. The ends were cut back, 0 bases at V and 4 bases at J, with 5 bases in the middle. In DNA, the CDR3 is TGTGCCAGCAGCTTGGCCGCATATAATTCACCCCTCCACTTT. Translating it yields CASSLAAYNSPLHF.

The CDR3 loop is CAIRDSGLHEQYF. Here the CDR3 DNA reads TGTGCCATCAGAGATTCAGGGCTCCACGAGCAGTACTTC. V is TRBV10-3 and J is TRBJ2-7; maybe TRBD1 (5 bases). Germline-derived CDR1 and CDR2 are ENHRY and SYGVKD. CDR3 length equals 13 residues. Trimming took 6 bases from V and 5 from J, leaving 14 bases between them.

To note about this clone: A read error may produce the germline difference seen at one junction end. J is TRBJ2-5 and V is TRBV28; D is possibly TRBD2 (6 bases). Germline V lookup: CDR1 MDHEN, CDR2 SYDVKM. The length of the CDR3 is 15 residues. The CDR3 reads CASNLVAAAGETQYF. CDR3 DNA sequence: TGTGCCAGCAATTTAGTAGCGGCCGCGGGGGAGACCCAGTACTTC.

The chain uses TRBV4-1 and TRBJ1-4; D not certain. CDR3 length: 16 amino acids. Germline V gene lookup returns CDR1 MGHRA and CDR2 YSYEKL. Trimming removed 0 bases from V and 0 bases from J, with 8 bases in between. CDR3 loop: CASSQELSSTNEKLFF. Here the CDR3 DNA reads TGCGCCAGCAGCCAAGAATTATCATCAACTAATGAAAAACTGTTTTTT.

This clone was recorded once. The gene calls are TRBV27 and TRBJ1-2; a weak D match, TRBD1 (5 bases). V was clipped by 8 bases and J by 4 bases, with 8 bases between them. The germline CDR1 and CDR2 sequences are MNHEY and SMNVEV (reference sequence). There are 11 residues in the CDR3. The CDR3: CASRGVYGYTF. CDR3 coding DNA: TGTGCCAGCCGGGGGGTCTATGGCTACACCTTC.